One sample yielded the 13 T cell receptor beta chains listed below, sequenced in a study of blood T cell repertoires in COVID-19. Profiling relied on immunoSEQ multiplex PCR, and the TCRdb table lists in-frame clones only, not all of them. The sample includes about 170,000 clones, roughly 86% of them seen just once. The source material was peripheral blood. These TCRs come from a woman older than 75 with COVID-19, enrolled during active disease.

V is TRBV28 and J is TRBJ2-7; TRBD2 is a possible D gene (5 bases). Per germline, CDR1 MDHEN and CDR2 SYDVKM. Trimming cost V 5 bases and J 2 bases, with 13 bases left between them. The CDR3 sequence is 14 residues long. The CDR3 reads CASSGSGRPYEQYF. Here the CDR3 DNA reads TGTGCCAGCAGTGGGTCGGGGAGACCCTACGAGCAGTACTTC.

This chain connects TRBV29-1 to TRBJ1-1, with D unclear. The CDR3 runs 11 residues. CDR1 is SQVTM, CDR2 ANQGSEA, per germline. V was clipped by 3 bases and J by 11 bases, with 13 bases between them. CDR3 sequence: CSVDSVAEAFF. DNA of the CDR3: TGCAGCGTTGATTCGGTGGCGGAGGCTTTCTTT.

The V and J genes are TRBV29-1 and TRBJ1-1, with TRBD1 as a possible D gene (5 bases). This CDR3 has 14 amino acids. The ends were cut back, 8 bases at V and 0 bases at J, with 16 bases in the middle. Germline values: CDR1 SQVTM, CDR2 ANQGSEA. The CDR3 DNA sequence: TGCAGCACTGATGGACATCTCCTGAACACTGAAGCTTTCTTT. Protein: CSTDGHLLNTEAFF.

The V and J genes are TRBV18 and TRBJ2-3, with TRBD1 identical over 7 bases. Germline lookup yields CDR1 KGHSH and CDR2 LQKENI. CDR3 length: 15 residues. Losses at the gene ends were 5 bases for V and 2 bases for J; bases not matched to a gene: 7. CDR3 nucleotides: TGTGCCAGCTCAGGAACGACAGGGCACACAGATACGCAGTATTTT. As protein: CASSGTTGHTDTQYF.

The genes are TRBV11-2 and TRBJ2-2, with 7 bases fitting TRBD1. With 5 bases clipped from V and 3 bases from J, the junction kept 6 bases outside the gene matches. This CDR3 contains 15 residues. Per the germline V gene, CDR1 is SGHAT and CDR2 is FQNNGV. As DNA, the CDR3 is TGTGCCAGCAGCGTCCGGGACAGACACACCGGGGAGCTGTTTTTT. It specifies CASSVRDRHTGELFF.

At least ten counts were recorded for this clone. The chain has TRBV19 and TRBJ1-5, with D perhaps TRBD1 (5 bases). Germline V gene lookup returns CDR1 LNHDA and CDR2 SQIVND (reference sequence). This CDR3 is 17 amino acids long. The germline V and J ends were trimmed by 1 base and 1 base, with 14 bases remaining between them. The CDR3 reads CASSIGGPGHSNQPQHF. CDR3 sequence (DNA): TGTGCCAGTAGTATAGGAGGCCCAGGGCACAGCAATCAGCCCCAGCATTTT. The whole variable domain, filled in from reference TRBV19 and TRBJ1-5, reads DGGITQSPKYLFRKEGQNVTLSCEQNLNHDAMYWYRQDPGQGLRLIYYSQIVNDFQKGDIAEGYSVSREKKESFPLTVTSAQKNPTAFYLCASSIGGPGHSNQPQHFGDGTRLSIL.

The gene calls are TRBV18 and TRBJ1-5; D ambiguous. The CDR3 contains 15 residues. Germline loops: CDR1 KGHSH, CDR2 LQKENI. Deletions cut 1 base from V and 0 bases from J, with 7 bases between. The CDR3 loop reads CASSPQHYSNQPQHF. In nucleotides, the CDR3 is TGTGCCAGCTCACCACAACACTATAGCAATCAGCCCCAGCATTTT. The variable domain in full, with the rest retrieved from reference TRBV18 and TRBJ1-5, is NAGVMQNPRHLVRRRGQEARLRCSPMKGHSHVYWYRQLPEEGLKFMVYLQKENIIDESGMPKERFSAEFPKEGPSILRIQQVVRGDSAAYFCASSPQHYSNQPQHFGDGTRLSIL.

V and J are TRBV29-1 and TRBJ1-2, with 7 bases identical to TRBD1. Germline loops: CDR1 SQVTM, CDR2 ANQGSEA. The CDR3 consists of 13 residues. V lost 7 bases to trimming and J lost 1 base; unmatched junction nucleotides: 6. CDR3 sequence: CSASTGDNYGYTF. CDR3 in DNA: TGCAGCGCTTCCACAGGGGATAACTATGGCTACACCTTC. Based on the CDR3 plus reference TRBV29-1 and TRBJ1-2, the full variable domain is SAVISQKPSRDICQRGTSLTIQCQVDSQVTMMFWYRQQPGQSLTLIATANQGSEATYESGFVIDKFPISRPNLTFSTLTVSNMSPEDSSIYLCSASTGDNYGYTFGSGTRLTVV.

The V call is TRBV27, the J call TRBJ2-1; 10 positions agree with TRBD1. Trimming at V came to 8 bases and at J to 6 bases, leaving 7 bases not matched to a gene. The length of the CDR3 is 14 residues. Per the germline V gene, CDR1 is MNHEY and CDR2 is SMNVEV (reference sequence). This chain's CDR3 is CASPRDRGRNEQFF. In DNA form, the CDR3 reads TGTGCCAGCCCCCGGGACAGGGGACGCAATGAGCAGTTCTTC.

CDR3 DNA: TGTGCCTGGAGCGGACAGGGGACTGAAGCTTTCTTT. This translates into CAWSGQGTEAFF. J is TRBJ1-1 and V is TRBV30; the match to TRBD1 covers 9 bases. The CDR3 has 12 residues. Germline loops: CDR1 GTSNPN, CDR2 SVGIG (reference sequence). J gave up 5 bases and V 3 bases, and 1 base lay outside the gene matches.

This chain joins TRBV4-3 and TRBJ2-3, with D uncertain. CDR3 length equals 12 residues. Per germline, CDR1 LGHNA and CDR2 YSLEER. V dropped 4 bases and J dropped 2 bases, with 4 bases sitting between them. The CDR3 DNA follows: TGCGCCAGCAGCCTACACACAGATACGCAGTATTTT. As protein: CASSLHTDTQYF.

The chain couples TRBV5-4 to TRBJ2-1; 8 nucleotides line up with TRBD2. From germline, CDR1 is SGHNT and CDR2 YYREEE (reference sequence). CDR3 length equals 15 residues. V was clipped by 0 bases and J by 3 bases; unmatched bases: 2. The CDR3 DNA sequence: TGTGCCAGCAGCTTGGGTAGCGGGGTCTACAATGAGCAGTTCTTC. Translating gives CASSLGSGVYNEQFF.

The chain has TRBV18 and TRBJ2-3; weak D call: TRBD2 (5 bases). The CDR3 loop spans 13 amino acids. Germline V lookup: CDR1 KGHSH, CDR2 LQKENI. Trimming shortened V by 2 bases and J by 3 bases, and 6 bases separated the two germline ends. CDR3 nucleotide sequence: TGTGCCAGCTCACCAGAGGGTACAGATACGCAGTATTTT. Protein product: CASSPEGTDTQYF. The variable domain in full, completed from reference TRBV18 and TRBJ2-3, reads NAGVMQNPRHLVRRRGQEARLRCSPMKGHSHVYWYRQLPEEGLKFMVYLQKENIIDESGMPKERFSAEFPKEGPSILRIQQVVRGDSAAYFCASSPEGTDTQYFGPGTRLTVL.